This T cell receptor beta chain appears in the sequencing data of a study of early T cells in non-severe SARS-CoV-2 infection. This CDR3 contains 13 residues. Germline lookup yields CDR1 SQVTM and CDR2 ANQGSEA. V gave up 0 bases and J gave up 8 bases, with 12 bases separating them. The table lists this clonotype with many counts. TCRdb passed the 5' RACE reads through MiXCR, listing each CDR3 protein once. The table records about 110,000 distinct CDR3 sequences, roughly 12% of them present only once. The source is an adult who was a healthcare worker with PCR-confirmed SARS-CoV-2 infection or an uninfected control (not recorded which). Sequenced input: whole blood. The chain combines TRBV29-1 with TRBJ2-3; tentatively, D is TRBD1 or TRBD2 (5 bases each). The CDR3 loop is CSVEELVGGTQYF. The CDR3 nucleotides are TGCAGCGTTGAAGAACTTGTTGGGGGTACGCAGTATTTT.